This T cell receptor beta chain was retrieved from a study of cytomegalovirus exposure and HLA in healthy donors. Study-wide background: Membership in the Caucasian-associated ancestry cluster was found for around 85% of fewer than 450 genotyped donors. Overall study results and limits: Published work reported that the classifier diagnosed cytomegalovirus status with high specificity and sensitivity.

Germline-derived CDR1 and CDR2 are SEHNR and FQNEAQ (reference sequence). The CDR3 extends over 13 amino acids. V was shortened by 7 bases and J by 8 bases, with 17 bases between the two germline ends. PCR employed 60 Vbeta and 13 Jbeta primers. Only in-frame clones appear in the TCRdb table, and some are missing; sequencing was by immunoSEQ multiplex PCR. Of approximately 150,000 clones listed, 50% to 75% are singletons. About this clone: Its antigen is still unknown.

What was sequenced was PBMCs. The receptor's source is a woman in her 30s in good health and CMV-seropositive. The rearrangement uses TRBV7-9 and TRBJ1-2; D ambiguous. CDR3 in DNA: TGTGCCAGCAAGGTGGACTCAGTTTGGGGCTACACCTTC. Translating gives CASKVDSVWGYTF.